The following is a T cell receptor beta chain sequence with its context. Antigen: not known. The data belong to a study of cytomegalovirus exposure and HLA in healthy donors. Germline-derived CDR1 and CDR2 are SGHAT and FQNNGV. This CDR3 is built from 17 residues. Trimming removed 1 base from V and 0 bases from J; junction bases left unmatched: 5. Vbeta (60) and Jbeta (13) primers were used in the PCR. Assay: immunoSEQ multiplex PCR; the TCRdb copy retains only in-frame clones and omits some. The table has about 130,000 clones, around 77% seen once. Notes on the study in general: Many donors shared some public TCRs, even though most TCR sequences were rare. Previously analyzed data showed that most TCR beta V segments were productive at a frequency of about 87% or about 30%.

The chain carries TRBV11-2 and TRBJ2-1; TRBD2 matches 8 bases. This clonotype was obtained from a woman in her forties or fifties in good health and CMV-seronegative. Source material: PBMCs. Written as DNA, the CDR3 is TGTGCCAGCAGCTTAGGCCAGCGGGAGTTCTCCTACAATGAGCAGTTCTTC. Encoded protein: CASSLGQREFSYNEQFF.